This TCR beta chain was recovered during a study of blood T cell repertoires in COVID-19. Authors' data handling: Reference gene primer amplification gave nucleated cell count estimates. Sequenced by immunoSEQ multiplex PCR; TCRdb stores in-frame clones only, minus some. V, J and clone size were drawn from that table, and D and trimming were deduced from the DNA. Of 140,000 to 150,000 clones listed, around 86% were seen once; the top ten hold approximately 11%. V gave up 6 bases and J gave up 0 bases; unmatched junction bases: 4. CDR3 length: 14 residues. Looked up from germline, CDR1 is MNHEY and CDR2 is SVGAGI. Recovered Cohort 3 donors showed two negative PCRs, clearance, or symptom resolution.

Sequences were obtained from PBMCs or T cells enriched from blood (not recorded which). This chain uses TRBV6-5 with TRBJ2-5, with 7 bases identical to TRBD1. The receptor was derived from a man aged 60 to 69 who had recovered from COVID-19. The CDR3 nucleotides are TGTGCCAGCAGGGACAGGATCTACCAAGAGACCCAGTACTTC. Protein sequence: CASRDRIYQETQYF.